These 13 T cell receptor beta chains share one sample of origin, sequenced in a study of T cells in Graves' hyperthyroidism and ophthalmopathy. There were TCR beta CDR3 regions amplified from RNA transcripts. First-round RT-PCR with HTBI primers amplified the TCR CDR3 region. One entry per CDR3 protein results from TCRdb running MiXCR on the multiplex PCR reads. The sample carries 300,000 to 350,000 distinct CDR3 sequences, over 20% recorded once. Sequencing was done on a sample of blood. The receptors here all came from a woman in her 50s with Graves' hyperthyroidism.

This chain links TRBV7-9 with TRBJ2-5; 10 nucleotides agree with TRBD2. This CDR3 is built from 16 residues. The germline V gene encodes CDR1 SEHNR and CDR2 FQNEAQ (reference sequence). V was pared by 3 bases and J by 1 base, with 5 bases of the junction left unmatched. The CDR3 reads CASSFGLADSQETQYF. CDR3 DNA sequence: TGTGCCAGCAGCTTCGGACTAGCGGATTCCCAAGAGACCCAGTACTTC.

This clonotype showed up just a few times. The chain combines TRBV6-1 with TRBJ1-6; D is unresolved. The CDR3 runs 14 residues. Trimming cost V 1 base and J 11 bases, with 12 bases left between them. In germline, CDR1 is MNHNS, CDR2 SASEGT. The CDR3 is CASSEGWGMAPLHF. The CDR3 bases are TGTGCCAGCAGTGAAGGTTGGGGTATGGCACCCCTCCACTTT.

This clonotype has just one count. The chain carries TRBV19 and TRBJ2-6; 7 nucleotides match TRBD1. Losses at the gene ends were 7 bases for V and 0 bases for J; bases not matched to a gene: 12. In germline, CDR1 is LNHDA, CDR2 SQIVND (reference sequence). This CDR3 comprises 18 residues. The CDR3 region is CASTSTGAAFSGANVLTF. CDR3 nucleotides: TGTGCCAGTACCTCTACAGGGGCCGCTTTCTCTGGGGCCAACGTCCTGACTTTC. Full variable domain (missing parts from reference TRBV19 and TRBJ2-6): DGGITQSPKYLFRKEGQNVTLSCEQNLNHDAMYWYRQDPGQGLRLIYYSQIVNDFQKGDIAEGYSVSREKKESFPLTVTSAQKNPTAFYLCASTSTGAAFSGANVLTFGAGSRLTVL.

At least ten counts were recorded for this clonotype. The chain links TRBV27 to TRBJ1-4; 9 bases fit TRBD1. The V and J ends lost 6 bases and 4 bases, in that order; junction bases with no gene match: 0. CDR3 length: 13 residues. Germline-derived CDR1 and CDR2 are MNHEY and SMNVEV (reference sequence). CDR3 nucleotides: TGTGCCAGCAGGGGACAGGGTAATGAAAAACTGTTTTTT. It specifies CASRGQGNEKLFF.

This clonotype was seen repeatedly, ten times or more. J is TRBJ2-7 and V is TRBV6-1, with D uncertain. V lost 2 bases and J 3 bases, leaving 8 bases between the germline ends. Germline-derived CDR1 and CDR2 are MNHNS and SASEGT. This CDR3 comprises 13 residues. The DNA of the CDR3 is TGTGCCAGCAGTGAACACGTGAGCTACGAGCAGTACTTC. It encodes CASSEHVSYEQYF.

This clonotype showed up just a few times. The CDR3: CASSSTGFSNTEAFF. The CDR3 DNA sequence: TGTGCCAGCAGTTCAACGGGGTTTTCGAACACTGAAGCTTTCTTT. This sequence joins TRBV6-1 and TRBJ1-1; no firm D call. This CDR3 has 15 residues. Trimming pared 5 bases from V and 1 base from J, leaving 14 bases between. Germline V gene lookup returns CDR1 MNHNS and CDR2 SASEGT.

This clonotype was found many times. V is TRBV13 and J is TRBJ2-2; D may match TRBD1 or TRBD2 (5 bases each). There are 14 residues in the CDR3. Trimming stripped 8 bases from V and 0 bases from J, with 10 bases between. CDR1 is PRHDT, CDR2 FYEKMQ, per germline (reference sequence). Here the CDR3 reads CASAGTANTGELFF. The CDR3 region has the DNA TGTGCCAGCGCCGGGACGGCGAACACCGGGGAGCTGTTTTTT.

This clonotype was seen many times. The chain is built from TRBV18 and TRBJ2-3; 10 nucleotides match TRBD2. The CDR3 has 15 residues. Germline assignment: CDR1 KGHSH and CDR2 LQKENI. V gave up 3 bases and J gave up 6 bases; unmatched junction bases: 6. The CDR3 coding sequence is TGTGCCAGCTCACCCTCCCCACTAGCGGGGGATACGCAGTATTTT. Translation gives CASSPSPLAGDTQYF.

This clonotype was counted many times. This chain joins TRBV27 and TRBJ1-1; a possible D gene is TRBD1 (5 bases). The germline gives CDR1 MNHEY, CDR2 SMNVEV (reference sequence). V was trimmed by 3 bases and J by 1 base, leaving 9 bases between them. The CDR3 has 14 residues. The CDR3 loop reads CASSFRRGNTEAFF. For the CDR3, the DNA is TGTGCCAGCAGTTTCCGGAGGGGGAACACTGAAGCTTTCTTT.

This clonotype was recorded many times. The chain links TRBV5-1 to TRBJ2-1, with 9 bases matching TRBD1. Trimming removed 0 bases from V and 3 bases from J; junction bases left unmatched: 4. CDR1 and CDR2 from the germline V gene are SGHRS and YFSETQ. The CDR3 totals 16 residues. CDR3 in DNA: TGCGCCAGCAGCTTGGGGGGACAGGGCGACTACAATGAGCAGTTCTTC. It translates to CASSLGGQGDYNEQFF.

The DNA of the CDR3 is TGTGCCAGCAGCGGGGGACTAGCGGGAGGTCAAGAGACCCAGTACTTC. This sequence encodes CASSGGLAGGQETQYF. This chain uses TRBV9 with TRBJ2-5; 15 bases match TRBD2. This CDR3 comprises 16 residues. V trimming: 3 bases; J trimming: 2 bases; junction bases outside the gene matches: 2. The germline gives CDR1 SGDLS, CDR2 YYNGEE.

This clonotype was detected ten times or more. This chain connects TRBV6-1 to TRBJ2-1; 7 nucleotides align to TRBD1. CDR1 MNHNS and CDR2 SASEGT come from the germline V gene. CDR3 length: 16 amino acids. Trimming took 3 bases from V and 0 from J; bases not matched to a gene: 5. CDR3 DNA sequence: TGTGCCAGCAGTGACACACAGGGGAGCTCCTACAATGAGCAGTTCTTC. It specifies CASSDTQGSSYNEQFF.

This clonotype has ten or more counts. The chain is built from TRBV11-1 and TRBJ2-1, with D tentatively TRBD1 (6 bases). Trimming pared 6 bases from V and 0 bases from J, leaving 15 bases between. The CDR3 length is 16 residues. Germline V gene sequence: CDR1 SGHAT, CDR2 FQDESV (reference sequence). The CDR3 DNA is TGTGCCAGCAGTTTCCTTCCCAGGGGCTCCTACAATGAGCAGTTCTTC. Its protein is CASSFLPRGSYNEQFF.